The 30 T cell receptor beta chains in this list originate from one sample, sequenced in a study of cytomegalovirus exposure and HLA in healthy donors. The primer mix had 60 Vbeta and 13 Jbeta primers. The table came from immunoSEQ multiplex PCR; TCRdb's copy has only in-frame clones and leaves some out. The sample carries over 95,000 clones, 82% recorded once. Sequences were obtained from PBMCs. Source of these receptors: a woman between 18 and 29 years old in good health and CMV-seronegative.

This clone was picked up one time. The chain has TRBV18 and TRBJ2-2, with D possibly TRBD1 on 5 matching bases. From germline, CDR1 is KGHSH and CDR2 LQKENI. The CDR3 has 15 residues. The ends were cut back, 3 bases at V and 3 bases at J, with 11 bases in the middle. The CDR3 region is CASSPGQLDTGELFF. The CDR3 coding sequence is TGTGCCAGCTCACCGGGGCAGCTTGACACCGGGGAGCTGTTTTTT.

This chain links TRBV4-3 with TRBJ1-5; D is unresolved. The CDR3 covers 16 residues. CDR1 is LGHNA and CDR2 is YSLEER in the germline V gene. Trimming cost V 0 bases and J 9 bases, with 18 bases left between them. CDR3 bases: TGCGCCAGCAGCCAAGATTGGCGCGGCTCGAGTCGGCCCCAGCATTTT. Protein sequence: CASSQDWRGSSRPQHF.

The chain recombines TRBV4-2 with TRBJ1-1, with a possible D match to TRBD1 (5 bases). The CDR3 covers 13 residues. Trimming removed 3 bases from V and 11 bases from J, with 16 bases in between. CDR1 is LGHNA and CDR2 is YNFKEQ in the germline V gene. CDR3 DNA sequence: TGTGCCAGCAGCCAGGGTCAATCTGGGGGGGCTTTCTTT. It specifies CASSQGQSGGAFF.

This chain joins TRBV7-2 and TRBJ2-7, with 13 bases identical to TRBD2. The CDR3 is 18 amino acids. The J segment lost 5 bases and the V segment lost 2 bases, leaving 12 bases of the junction unmatched. Germline assignment: CDR1 SGHTA and CDR2 FQGNSA. The CDR3 sequence is CASSLTGTRLAGGDEQYF. As DNA, the CDR3 is TGTGCCAGCAGCTTAACGGGGACGCGACTAGCGGGAGGTGACGAGCAGTACTTC.

Notes on this clone: The junction shows a germline mismatch at one end, possibly a read error. The genes are TRBV7-9 and TRBJ2-1, with D maybe TRBD2 (5 bases). Germline CDR1 is SEHNR and CDR2 is FQNEAQ (reference sequence). The CDR3 has 12 residues. In nucleotides, the CDR3 is TGTTCCAGCAGCTTCGGAGGAAATGAGCAGTTCTTC. Translated, it gives CSSSFGGNEQFF.

The chain uses TRBV5-1 and TRBJ1-1; the D is unclear. This CDR3 contains 13 residues. Germline V gives CDR1 SGHRS, CDR2 YFSETQ. Trimming took off 2 bases at V and 1 base at J, with 6 bases between the two ends. This CDR3 reads CASSFTSNTEAFF. DNA for the CDR3: TGCGCCAGCAGCTTTACATCGAACACTGAAGCTTTCTTT.

The chain combines TRBV5-1 with TRBJ1-1; maybe TRBD1 (5 bases). Trimming shortened V by 0 bases and J by 7 bases, and 7 bases separated the two germline ends. Germline V gene sequence: CDR1 SGHRS, CDR2 YFSETQ. The CDR3 totals 12 residues. The CDR3 DNA reads as TGCGCCAGCAGCTTGGTCCAGGGTGAAGCTTTCTTT. Protein product: CASSLVQGEAFF.

This clone was seen only a few times. The chain carries TRBV6-6 and TRBJ1-2, with a tentative D call TRBD1 (5 bases). The CDR3 is 13 residues long. The ends were cut back, 11 bases at V and 3 bases at J, with 16 bases in the middle. Germline V gene data show CDR1 as MNHNY and CDR2 as SVGAGI (reference sequence). This CDR3 reads CAVEVRAYYGYTF. The CDR3 DNA sequence: TGTGCCGTAGAAGTCAGGGCATACTATGGCTACACCTTC.

The V call is TRBV27, the J call TRBJ1-5; no clear D. Germline V CDR1 and CDR2: MNHEY, SMNVEV (reference sequence). Trimming stripped 6 bases from V and 5 bases from J, with 14 bases between. This CDR3 contains 14 residues. The CDR3, as DNA: TGTGCCAGCAGCCTGACTCGTGCCGATCAGCCCCAGCATTTT. Amino acid sequence: CASSLTRADQPQHF.

This chain uses TRBV7-9 with TRBJ2-1; 8 nucleotides align to TRBD2. The CDR3 contains 16 residues. CDR1 is SEHNR, CDR2 FQNEAQ, per germline (reference sequence). J was trimmed by 6 bases and V by 5 bases; bases with no gene match: 12. The CDR3 reads CASSSRVSGDFNEQFF. The CDR3 bases are TGTGCCAGCAGCAGCAGGGTTAGCGGGGATTTCAATGAGCAGTTCTTC. The full variable domain, with the rest looked up from reference TRBV7-9 and TRBJ2-1, is DTGVSQNPRHKITKRGQNVTFRCDPISEHNRLYWYRQTLGQGPEFLTYFQNEAQLEKSRLLSDRFSAERPKGSFSTLEIQRTEQGDSAMYLCASSSRVSGDFNEQFFGPGTRLTVL.

The chain has TRBV19 and TRBJ1-5; D is undetermined. V lost 1 base and J 11 bases, leaving 12 bases between the germline ends. The CDR3 consists of 13 residues. Germline V gives CDR1 LNHDA, CDR2 SQIVND (reference sequence). The CDR3 bases are TGTGCCAGTAGTATAGCCCACGTTCGGTCCCAGCATTTT. Residues: CASSIAHVRSQHF.

J is TRBJ1-4 and V is TRBV7-2; D unresolved. V was clipped by 2 bases and J by 4 bases, with 14 bases between them. Per the germline V gene, CDR1 is SGHTA and CDR2 is FQGNSA. There are 16 residues in the CDR3. The CDR3 sequence is CASSLYRGGSNEKLFF. DNA for the CDR3: TGTGCCAGCAGCTTATATAGAGGCGGCAGTAATGAAAAACTGTTTTTT.

V is TRBV29-1 and J is TRBJ2-5, with TRBD2 identical over 12 bases. In germline, CDR1 is SQVTM, CDR2 ANQGSEA. V shed 5 bases, J shed 4 bases, and the junction held 8 bases outside the gene matches. This CDR3 comprises 15 residues. The CDR3 bases are TGCAGCGTTAGCCCCCTAGCGGGGGGGCGAGAGACCCAGTACTTC. Its translation is CSVSPLAGGRETQYF.

This rearrangement joins TRBV5-1 to TRBJ1-3; TRBD1 aligns across 7 bases. Germline loops: CDR1 SGHRS, CDR2 YFSETQ. CDR3 length: 15 residues. J lost 2 bases, V lost 0 bases, and 2 bases had no gene match. CDR3 nucleotides: TGCGCCAGCAGCTTGGCCGGGACAGCTGGAAACACCATATATTTT. Translating it yields CASSLAGTAGNTIYF.

V usage is TRBV9 and J usage is TRBJ2-5, with 9 bases matching TRBD2. The germline V gene encodes CDR1 SGDLS and CDR2 YYNGEE. There are 14 residues in the CDR3. Trimming at V came to 5 bases and at J to 5 bases, leaving 7 bases not matched to a gene. CDR3 amino acids: CASSASGGIETQYF. The DNA for the CDR3 is TGTGCCAGCAGTGCGAGCGGGGGGATTGAGACCCAGTACTTC.

J is TRBJ2-7 and V is TRBV5-1, with TRBD1 matching 7 bases. This CDR3 comprises 14 residues. V lost 2 bases, J lost 6 bases, and 8 bases stayed unmatched. The germline V gene encodes CDR1 SGHRS and CDR2 YFSETQ. CDR3 in amino acids: CASSFDRVATEQYF. The DNA for the CDR3 is TGCGCCAGCAGCTTCGACAGGGTAGCAACCGAGCAGTACTTC.

J is TRBJ1-5 and V is TRBV28, with D hard to call. Trimming took 7 bases from V and 3 from J, leaving 16 bases between them. Germline V gene sequence: CDR1 MDHEN, CDR2 SYDVKM. CDR3 length: 15 amino acids. CDR3 amino acids: CASMGWPDSNQPQHF. In DNA, the CDR3 is TGTGCCAGCATGGGGTGGCCGGACTCCAATCAGCCCCAGCATTTT. Full variable domain (missing parts from reference TRBV28 and TRBJ1-5): DVKVTQSSRYLVKRTGEKVFLECVQDMDHENMFWYRQDPGLGLRLIYFSYDVKMKEKGDIPEGYSVSREKKERFSLILESASTNQTSMYLCASMGWPDSNQPQHFGDGTRLSIL.

In this sample, this clone turned up a few times. V usage is TRBV28 and J usage is TRBJ2-7, with TRBD2 matching over 10 bases. Germline V lookup: CDR1 MDHEN, CDR2 SYDVKM. CDR3 length: 15 residues. With V trimmed by 5 bases and J by 1 base, 5 bases remained unmatched. CDR3 in amino acids: CASSQPGLASYEQYV. In DNA form, the CDR3 reads TGTGCCAGCAGTCAACCGGGACTAGCGTCCTACGAGCAGTACGTC.

The table lists this clone with a count of one. The J gene is TRBJ2-7, the V gene TRBV11-2; tentative D call: TRBD1 (5 bases). Trimming pared 4 bases from V and 6 bases from J, leaving 13 bases between. This CDR3 has 13 residues. Per germline, CDR1 SGHAT and CDR2 FQNNGV. The CDR3, as DNA: TGTGCCAGCAGCTCAGGGTCGATTTCCGAGCAGTACTTC. It encodes CASSSGSISEQYF. The whole variable domain, filled in from reference TRBV11-2 and TRBJ2-7, reads EAGVAQSPRYKIIEKRQSVAFWCNPISGHATLYWYQQILGQGPKLLIQFQNNGVVDDSQLPKDRFSAERLKGVDSTLKIQPAKLEDSAVYLCASSSGSISEQYFGPGTRLTVT.

The chain uses TRBV18 and TRBJ2-3; 7 nucleotides line up with TRBD2. Germline V gives CDR1 KGHSH, CDR2 LQKENI. This CDR3 is built from 15 residues. Trimming at V came to 0 bases and at J to 2 bases, leaving 2 bases not matched to a gene. The CDR3 spells CASSPPAGVTDTQYF. The CDR3 region has the DNA TGTGCCAGCTCACCACCGGCGGGGGTCACAGATACGCAGTATTTT.

The table lists this clone with a few counts. The gene calls are TRBV6-1 and TRBJ2-3, with TRBD2 matching 12 bases. The germline CDR1 and CDR2 sequences are MNHNS and SASEGT. The CDR3 loop spans 15 amino acids. The ends lost 1 base at V and 4 bases at J; junction bases unmatched: 0. CDR3 residues: CASSEGLAGADTQYF. The CDR3 DNA reads as TGTGCCAGCAGTGAAGGACTAGCGGGAGCAGATACGCAGTATTTT.

CDR3 DNA sequence: TGTGCCAGCAGTGGAAGGAGTTATAGCAATCAGCCCCAGCATTTT. Protein product: CASSGRSYSNQPQHF. The rearrangement links TRBV2 to TRBJ1-5; D gene unclear. The V end was cut by 4 bases, the J end by 0 bases, with 10 bases between. Germline V gene sequence: CDR1 SNHLY, CDR2 FYNNEI. The CDR3 runs to 15 residues.

J is TRBJ2-7 and V is TRBV27; a weak D match, TRBD1 (7 bases). The CDR3 has 14 residues. From germline, CDR1 is MNHEY and CDR2 SMNVEV (reference sequence). The V gene lost 2 bases and the J gene lost 7 bases, with 15 bases spanning the gap. The CDR3 DNA reads as TGTGCCAGCAGTTTAGTCAGGGGGGCGGGAGAGCAGTACTTC. Amino acids: CASSLVRGAGEQYF.

On this clone itself: Mismatch with germline at one junction end may stem from a read error. This chain links TRBV7-6 with TRBJ2-5, with a possible D match to TRBD2 (5 bases). CDR3 length equals 11 residues. Looked up from germline, CDR1 is SGHVS and CDR2 is FNYEAQ. Written as DNA, the CDR3 is TGTGCCAGCAGCACCAATAGCGTTCATGACTTC. Amino acid sequence: CASSTNSVHDF.

The chain combines TRBV2 with TRBJ1-5; TRBD1 is a possible D gene (6 bases). The V gene lost 8 bases and the J gene lost 0 bases, with 14 bases spanning the gap. Germline-derived CDR1 and CDR2 are SNHLY and FYNNEI. This CDR3 region has 15 residues. The CDR3 here is CASARRDNSNQPQHF. The CDR3 DNA reads TGTGCCAGCGCCCGTCGGGACAATAGCAATCAGCCCCAGCATTTT.

V and J are TRBV5-8 and TRBJ2-3; 7 bases line up with TRBD1. This CDR3 region has 14 residues. From germline, CDR1 is SGHTS and CDR2 YDEGEE. V was clipped by 2 bases and J by 11 bases; unmatched bases: 11. The CDR3 sequence: CASSLGTGQVVQYF. CDR3 bases: TGTGCCAGCAGCTTAGGAACAGGACAGGTTGTGCAGTATTTT.

The V and J genes are TRBV7-2 and TRBJ1-3; the D is unclear. V was trimmed by 5 bases and J by 4 bases, leaving 15 bases between them. The germline V gene has CDR1 SGHTA and CDR2 FQGNSA. The CDR3 totals 15 residues. The CDR3 sequence: CASSPHSGGGNTIYF. CDR3 DNA sequence: TGTGCCAGCAGCCCACATTCCGGCGGGGGAAACACCATATATTTT.

The rearrangement joins TRBV10-3 to TRBJ1-2; the D gene is possibly TRBD1 (5 bases). The V end was cut by 4 bases, the J end by 6 bases, with 9 bases between. CDR3 size: 12 residues. Per the germline V gene, CDR1 is ENHRY and CDR2 is SYGVKD. CDR3: CAISGDSDGYTF. CDR3 nucleotide sequence: TGTGCCATCAGTGGTGACAGTGATGGCTACACCTTC.

The chain has TRBV6-1 and TRBJ1-5, with D possibly TRBD1 on 5 matching bases. The CDR3 sequence is 14 residues long. V dropped 7 bases and J dropped 0 bases, with 10 bases sitting between them. Germline V gene sequence: CDR1 MNHNS, CDR2 SASEGT. CDR3 protein: CASTSQGSNQPQHF. CDR3 nucleotides: TGTGCCAGCACCTCTCAGGGTAGCAATCAGCCCCAGCATTTT.

The chain uses TRBV19 and TRBJ1-5; TRBD1 agrees at 7 bases. This CDR3 has 15 amino acids. Germline V gene lookup returns CDR1 LNHDA and CDR2 SQIVND (reference sequence). J was trimmed by 1 base and V by 6 bases; bases with no gene match: 6. CDR3 coding DNA: TGTGCCAGTAGGGAGGGACAGACCAGCAATCAGCCCCAGCATTTT. As protein: CASREGQTSNQPQHF.